This is a list of T cell receptor beta chains from one sample in a study of cytomegalovirus exposure and HLA in healthy donors. The method was immunoSEQ multiplex PCR; TCRdb's version includes in-frame clones alone and lacks a portion of them. The table includes about 150,000 clones, approximately 80% detected once. The sample taken for sequencing was PBMCs. These receptors all stem from a man in his forties in good health and CMV-seronegative. Each CDR3 is given with its conserved first and last residue. Each record gives: J gene, clone size, V gene, D gene, CDR3 DNA, CDR3 protein. The D gene is left open where the match is weak. Rows may omit the clone size; those that give it use once, few, many or a size class.

J: TRBJ2-7
size: NA
V: TRBV19
D: NA
DNA: TGTGCCAGTAGTATAGCCCGGGGTACATACGAGCAGTACTTC
CDR3: CASSIARGTYEQYF

J: TRBJ2-7
size: NA
V: TRBV7-2
D: TRBD2
DNA: TGTGCCAGCAGCTTAGCCCCAATAGCGGGAGGTAGCTACGAGCAGTACTTC
CDR3: CASSLAPIAGGSYEQYF

J: TRBJ2-4
size: NA
V: TRBV29-1
D: TRBD1
DNA: TGCAGCGTTGAGGGACAGGGAAGGGACAAAAACATTCAGTACTTC
CDR3: CSVEGQGRDKNIQYF

J: TRBJ1-2
size: NA
V: TRBV6-6
D: TRBD1
DNA: TGTGCCAGCAGTTACGGACAGGGAGACTATGGCTACACCTTC
CDR3: CASSYGQGDYGYTF

J: TRBJ2-1
size: NA
V: TRBV30
D: NA
DNA: TGTGCCTGGAGTGTAGGCGACTCTGAGCAGTTCTTC
CDR3: CAWSVGDSEQFF

J: TRBJ2-5
size: NA
V: TRBV30
D: NA
DNA: TGTGCCTGGAGTGTTTCGGGGAGCGGGACCCAGTACTTC
CDR3: CAWSVSGSGTQYF

J: TRBJ2-7
size: NA
V: TRBV6-5
D: NA
DNA: TGTGCCAGCATTGACACCAACTCCTACGAGCAGTACTTC
CDR3: CASIDTNSYEQYF

J: TRBJ1-1
size: NA
V: TRBV9
D: TRBD1
DNA: TGTGCCAGCAGCCCATGGCAGGGGGCTGGAGAAGCTTTCTTT
CDR3: CASSPWQGAGEAFF

J: TRBJ1-5
size: NA
V: TRBV19
D: TRBD1
DNA: TGTGCCAGTAGTACGGGACAGGGGGCAAGACAGCCCCAGCATTTT
CDR3: CASSTGQGARQPQHF

J: TRBJ2-7
size: NA
V: TRBV7-6
D: TRBD1
DNA: TGTGCCAGCAGCTTACCCCCGGGACAGGGGTCCGAGCAGTACTTC
CDR3: CASSLPPGQGSEQYF

J: TRBJ2-7
size: NA
V: TRBV5-5
D: TRBD2
DNA: TGTGCCAGCAGCTTGAGACTAGCGGTCTACGAGCAGTACTTC
CDR3: CASSLRLAVYEQYF

J: TRBJ1-2
size: NA
V: TRBV5-6
D: TRBD1
DNA: TGTGCCAGCAGCTTGGCAGGGGGCGCGCGCGGCTACACCTTC
CDR3: CASSLAGGARGYTF

J: TRBJ1-5
size: NA
V: TRBV18
D: TRBD1
DNA: TGTGCCAGCTCACGGGACAGGGAACTGCCCCAGCATTTT
CDR3: CASSRDRELPQHF

J: TRBJ1-1
size: NA
V: TRBV18
D: NA
DNA: TGTGCCAGCTCACTCTATCTTTCGGAAGCTTTCTTT
CDR3: CASSLYLSEAFF

J: TRBJ2-3
size: NA
V: TRBV6-5
D: NA
DNA: TGTGCCAGCAAGCCGGGACATAGCACAGATACGCAGTATTTT
CDR3: CASKPGHSTDTQYF

J: TRBJ1-1
size: NA
V: TRBV7-2
D: NA
DNA: TGTGCCAGCAGCTTAGGTCTATTGAACACTGAAGCTTTCTTT
CDR3: CASSLGLLNTEAFF

J: TRBJ2-5
size: once
V: TRBV9
D: TRBD1
DNA: TGTGCCAGCAGCGCTCCCGGGACAGGGTCGCAAGAGACCCAGTACTTC
CDR3: CASSAPGTGSQETQYF

J: TRBJ1-5
size: NA
V: TRBV19
D: TRBD1
DNA: TGTGCCAGTTGGGACAGTTCGGGCAATCAGCCCCAGCATTTT
CDR3: CASWDSSGNQPQHF

J: TRBJ2-7
size: NA
V: TRBV7-7
D: NA
DNA: TGTGCCAGCAGCTTAGGTCTCGGGCAGTACTTC
CDR3: CASSLGLGQYF

J: TRBJ2-3
size: NA
V: TRBV15
D: NA
DNA: TGTGCCACCAGCAGAGATCCGGGAGCATTTGCAGATACGCAGTATTTT
CDR3: CATSRDPGAFADTQYF

J: TRBJ1-5
size: NA
V: TRBV4-1
D: NA
DNA: TGCGCCAGCAGCCAAGATTTGGGGGGTACGCGGCAGCCCCAGCATTTT
CDR3: CASSQDLGGTRQPQHF

J: TRBJ1-5
size: few
V: TRBV10-3
D: NA
DNA: TGTGCCATCAGTGAGTCGCACAGGGTAGTAGGCCCCCAGCATTTT
CDR3: CAISESHRVVGPQHF

J: TRBJ2-3
size: NA
V: TRBV21-1
D: NA
DNA: TGTGCCAGCAGCACCTACAGGGGGGATACGCAGTATTTT
CDR3: CASSTYRGDTQYF

J: TRBJ2-7
size: once
V: TRBV5-1
D: TRBD2
DNA: TGCGCCAGCAGCTTACTAGCGGGAGAAAACGAGCAGTACTTC
CDR3: CASSLLAGENEQYF

J: TRBJ1-3
size: NA
V: TRBV10-3
D: TRBD1
DNA: TGTGCCATCAGTGGAGACAGGGCTGGAAACACCATATATTTT
CDR3: CAISGDRAGNTIYF

J: TRBJ1-2
size: NA
V: TRBV19
D: TRBD1
DNA: TGTGCCAGTAAACCGGGACAGGGGGGCTATGGCTACACCTTC
CDR3: CASKPGQGGYGYTF

J: TRBJ1-2
size: NA
V: TRBV5-8
D: TRBD1
DNA: TGTGCCAGCAGCCGGACAGGGATCAACTATGGCTACACCTTC
CDR3: CASSRTGINYGYTF

J: TRBJ2-5
size: NA
V: TRBV10-3
D: NA
DNA: TGTGCCATCAGCCGGGACAACCAAGAGACCCAGTACTTC
CDR3: CAISRDNQETQYF

J: TRBJ2-7
size: NA
V: TRBV18
D: TRBD1
DNA: TGTGCCAGCTCACCACCGGGACAGGGTGCCGAGCAGTACTTC
CDR3: CASSPPGQGAEQYF

J: TRBJ2-5
size: NA
V: TRBV5-1
D: NA
DNA: TGCGCCAGCAGCGCACGGGACTCAGGAGAGACCCAGTACTTC
CDR3: CASSARDSGETQYF

J: TRBJ1-1
size: few
V: TRBV6-1
D: NA
DNA: TGTGCCAGCGGGAAATATGGGGGCGATGAAGCTTTCTTT
CDR3: CASGKYGGDEAFF

J: TRBJ1-1
size: NA
V: TRBV4-3
D: NA
DNA: TGCGCCAGCAGCCAAGATTCACAGCCTCTCACTGAAGCTTTCTTT
CDR3: CASSQDSQPLTEAFF